The rows below give T cell receptor beta chains drawn from one sample of a study of radiation and T cells in renal cell carcinoma. Some clones are missing from TCRdb's copy, which holds only in-frame ones; the method was immunoSEQ multiplex PCR. The sample shows roughly 92,000 clones, roughly 82% of them seen only once. Sequencing was performed on blood, taken from a patient whose treatment included radiotherapy and nephrectomy. The receptors come from a man aged 55 to 69 with renal cell carcinoma. Each CDR3 is given without its conserved first and last residue. The order of the fields is CDR3 protein, J gene, clone size, V gene. The listing skips clone size in some rows; elsewhere it reads once, few, many or a size class.

CDR3aa: ASSQPSSGSYEQY
j_gene: TRBJ2-7
abundance: .
v_gene: TRBV6-5

CDR3aa: ASSRGGGRPDYEQY
j_gene: .
abundance: once
v_gene: TRBV7-2

CDR3aa: ASSPTSGSGYEQY
j_gene: TRBJ2-7
abundance: .
v_gene: TRBV5-5

CDR3aa: ASSLRPLTNTGELF
j_gene: TRBJ2-2
abundance: few
v_gene: TRBV5-1

CDR3aa: ATAVRERGYGYT
j_gene: TRBJ1-2
abundance: .
v_gene: TRBV10-2

CDR3aa: ASSLEGEGGYT
j_gene: TRBJ1-2
abundance: .
v_gene: TRBV5-4

CDR3aa: ASSWTGSTDTQY
j_gene: TRBJ2-3
abundance: .
v_gene: TRBV11-2

CDR3aa: ASSSDGTSTDTQY
j_gene: TRBJ2-3
abundance: .
v_gene: TRBV7-2

CDR3aa: ASSSLGADRANTEAF
j_gene: TRBJ1-1
abundance: .
v_gene: TRBV27

CDR3aa: ASSYNRRNEQF
j_gene: TRBJ2-1
abundance: few
v_gene: TRBV5-6

CDR3aa: ASSRYQPQH
j_gene: TRBJ1-5
abundance: .
v_gene: TRBV28

CDR3aa: ASSGRMNTEAF
j_gene: TRBJ1-1
abundance: few
v_gene: TRBV5-1

CDR3aa: ASSEALIGRYYEQY
j_gene: TRBJ2-7
abundance: .
v_gene: TRBV6-1

CDR3aa: ASSFVGRVTGELF
j_gene: TRBJ2-2
abundance: .
v_gene: TRBV5-4

CDR3aa: ASSLAGSTGETQY
j_gene: TRBJ2-5
abundance: .
v_gene: TRBV5-4

CDR3aa: ASSSDRGAHNEQF
j_gene: TRBJ2-1
abundance: .
v_gene: TRBV7-2

CDR3aa: ASRASSYEQY
j_gene: TRBJ2-7
abundance: .
v_gene: TRBV19

CDR3aa: ASRATRTSGRRGTDTQY
j_gene: TRBJ2-3
abundance: .
v_gene: TRBV5-5

CDR3aa: ASSFPQRVQY
j_gene: TRBJ2-4
abundance: .
v_gene: TRBV7-2

CDR3aa: ASSLGSEAF
j_gene: TRBJ1-1
abundance: few
v_gene: TRBV5-1

CDR3aa: ASSPTGSGHSYNEQF
j_gene: TRBJ2-1
abundance: few
v_gene: TRBV9

CDR3aa: ASSFGGAPYEQY
j_gene: TRBJ2-7
abundance: .
v_gene: TRBV27

CDR3aa: ASSQTSGRADNEQF
j_gene: TRBJ2-1
abundance: .
v_gene: TRBV16

CDR3aa: ASSYSGLGVENTQY
j_gene: TRBJ2-3
abundance: .
v_gene: TRBV6-5

CDR3aa: ASSSVRREGTDEQF
j_gene: TRBJ2-1
abundance: .
v_gene: TRBV19

CDR3aa: ASSASGAGGGTEQY
j_gene: TRBJ2-7
abundance: .
v_gene: TRBV11-3

CDR3aa: SVLAGRHGTDTQY
j_gene: TRBJ2-3
abundance: .
v_gene: TRBV29-1

CDR3aa: ASSLVADEQF
j_gene: TRBJ2-1
abundance: .
v_gene: TRBV7-9

CDR3aa: SVGLSLITYEQY
j_gene: TRBJ2-7
abundance: .
v_gene: TRBV29-1

CDR3aa: SVEDTLTNTGELF
j_gene: TRBJ2-2
abundance: .
v_gene: TRBV29-1

CDR3aa: ASSSGSTDTQY
j_gene: TRBJ2-3
abundance: .
v_gene: TRBV6-1

CDR3aa: ASSTGNYGYT
j_gene: TRBJ1-2
abundance: .
v_gene: TRBV27

CDR3aa: ASSEGTSGRVAYNEQF
j_gene: TRBJ2-1
abundance: .
v_gene: TRBV18

CDR3aa: ASSEAGTGPSYEQY
j_gene: TRBJ2-7
abundance: .
v_gene: TRBV25-1

CDR3aa: ASSPPQGAGVVNEQF
j_gene: TRBJ2-1
abundance: .
v_gene: TRBV19

CDR3aa: ASSGGTGYEQY
j_gene: TRBJ2-7
abundance: .
v_gene: TRBV5-1

CDR3aa: STRLAGTDTQY
j_gene: TRBJ2-3
abundance: .
v_gene: TRBV29-1

CDR3aa: ASSLGLAGATYEQY
j_gene: TRBJ2-7
abundance: .
v_gene: TRBV5-4

CDR3aa: ASSYSGRAEEQY
j_gene: TRBJ2-7
abundance: .
v_gene: TRBV18

CDR3aa: ASSYLGQGAVNEQF
j_gene: TRBJ2-1
abundance: .
v_gene: TRBV6-5

CDR3aa: ASSLNLMYREGSNEQF
j_gene: TRBJ2-1
abundance: .
v_gene: TRBV5-6

CDR3aa: ASSLSFWGRGTYNEQF
j_gene: TRBJ2-1
abundance: .
v_gene: TRBV27

CDR3aa: ASSSRGGEKLF
j_gene: TRBJ1-4
abundance: .
v_gene: TRBV27

CDR3aa: ASSLAGAYNEQF
j_gene: TRBJ2-1
abundance: .
v_gene: TRBV11-1

CDR3aa: ASSVGQGTNQPQH
j_gene: TRBJ1-5
abundance: .
v_gene: TRBV9

CDR3aa: ASSVGSYNEQF
j_gene: TRBJ2-1
abundance: .
v_gene: TRBV6-1

CDR3aa: ASSLGDHRNTEAF
j_gene: TRBJ1-1
abundance: .
v_gene: TRBV7-2

CDR3aa: ASRRAGRTDTQY
j_gene: TRBJ2-3
abundance: .
v_gene: TRBV2

CDR3aa: ASNGPRLNTEAF
j_gene: TRBJ1-1
abundance: .
v_gene: TRBV2

CDR3aa: ASSQDSSPTGGELF
j_gene: TRBJ2-2
abundance: .
v_gene: TRBV4-1

CDR3aa: AISGRTSDNEQF
j_gene: TRBJ2-1
abundance: .
v_gene: TRBV10-3